Presented here are 5 T cell receptor beta chains from one specimen sequenced in a study of OX40 agonist ivuxolimab in advanced cancers. Libraries were built with the immunoSEQ multiplex PCR assay. The immuneACCESS repertoire file appears here via TCRdb, limited to in-frame rearrangements. These files lack a portion of the clones; in checked studies, under half of the deficit traces to unresolved V genes, and the cause of the others is not known. In all, the sample holds tens of thousands of clones, and 82% of those were seen once. The ten largest clones capture more than 3.5% of the sample. The material sequenced was CD4+ or CD8+ T cells sorted from blood, taken in a trial of the OX40 agonist ivuxolimab. These receptor sequences come from an adult with an advanced solid tumor such as melanoma, head and neck, liver or kidney cancer.

This chain links TRBV29-1 with TRBJ2-7, with D uncertain. Trimming removed 4 bases at V and 9 bases at J, with 19 bases between. CDR1 and CDR2 from the germline V gene are SQVTM and ANQGSEA. There are 13 residues in the CDR3. The CDR3 spells CSVGSATPTGQYF. CDR3 in DNA: TGCAGCGTTGGGTCGGCGACCCCCACCGGGCAGTACTTC.

V usage is TRBV6-5 and J usage is TRBJ2-7; D is unclear. This CDR3 is 11 amino acids long. Germline V gene sequence: CDR1 MNHEY, CDR2 SVGAGI. V was pared by 8 bases and J by 2 bases, with 7 bases between. The CDR3 DNA reads as TGTGCCAGCCTCGAGACCTACGAGCAGTACTTC. Encoded protein: CASLETYEQYF.

The V call is TRBV7-2, the J call TRBJ2-4; D is uncertain. The CDR3 contains 13 residues. The ends were cut back, 2 bases at V and 13 bases at J, with 15 bases in the middle. Germline V gene lookup returns CDR1 SGHTA and CDR2 FQGNSA. This chain's CDR3 is CASSLSSPPLQYF. CDR3 DNA: TGTGCCAGCAGCTTAAGTTCCCCTCCCTTACAGTACTTC.

This chain joins TRBV6-4 and TRBJ2-7; no clear D gene. The CDR3 extends over 13 amino acids. Germline lookup yields CDR1 MRHNA and CDR2 SNTAGT. The CDR3 sequence is CAEPGRTSYEQYF. In DNA, the CDR3 is TGTGCTGAGCCGGGCAGAACTTCCTACGAGCAGTACTTC.

This clone was seen a single time. The chain joins TRBV5-4 to TRBJ1-2; D unresolved. CDR1 and CDR2 from the germline V gene are SGHNT and YYREEE (reference sequence). Trimming took off 1 base at V and 3 bases at J, with 4 bases between the two ends. The CDR3 consists of 12 residues. CDR3 residues: CASSLTDYGYTF. CDR3 nucleotide sequence: TGTGCCAGCAGCTTGACAGACTATGGCTACACCTTC. Looking up the rest from reference TRBV5-4 and TRBJ1-2 gives the full variable domain: ETGVTQSPTHLIKTRGQQVTLRCSSQSGHNTVSWYQQALGQGPQFIFQYYREEENGRGNFPPRFSGLQFPNYSSELNVNALELDDSALYLCASSLTDYGYTFGSGTRLTVV.